Sequencing of this T cell receptor (beta chain) was carried out in a study of regulatory T cells in long-lasting Graves disease. Study background: The study counted Graves' disease as persistent given over 5 years of antithyroid drugs and positive TSH receptor antibodies. Study-wide results and caveats: TCR diversity was lower in persistent than newly diagnosed Graves' disease. Persistent disease preferred TRBV28, TRBJ1-2 and TRBJ2-5; new disease, TRBV20-1 and TRBJ2-1. A greater number of public clonotypes (under 3,000) was shared by persistent patients than by new patients (approximately 880).

CDR1 and CDR2 from the germline V gene are DFQATT and SNEGSKA (reference sequence). V was cut by 0 bases and J by 9 bases, with 12 bases left in between. The CDR3 loop spans 13 amino acids. This clonotype has at least ten counts. Its specificity is unknown. Relying on iRepertoire HTBI primers and Arm-PCR of CDR3 regions, the team built TCR beta libraries. TCRdb re-called the multiplex PCR reads through MiXCR, storing one row per CDR3 protein. The sample yields 420,000 or so distinct CDR3 sequences, less than 25% seen once. Time point given: persistent/refractory GD, antithyroid drugs over 5 years with positive TRAb. With RNA extracted from PBMCs as input, the TCR library was made.

The clonotype was recovered from a female donor with Graves disease. The material sequenced was peripheral blood mononuclear cells (PBMCs), taken when the disease was refractory, from a patient treated with antithyroid drugs. J is TRBJ2-1 and V is TRBV20-1; D may be TRBD2 (6 bases). The CDR3 coding sequence is TGCAGTGCTAGAGAGTCGACTAGGGTTGAGCAGTTCTTC. This encodes CSARESTRVEQFF.